This T cell receptor beta chain was retrieved from a study of blood T cell repertoires in COVID-19. Study details: T cells, B-cell-depleted T cells, or PBMCs supplied cDNA or gDNA.

CDR3 length: 12 residues. Germline V gene lookup returns CDR1 GTSNPN and CDR2 SVGIG (reference sequence). The ends were cut back, 5 bases at V and 1 base at J, with 7 bases in the middle. As processed by the authors: Estimation of nucleated cell counts relied on the amplification of reference gene primers. Profiling relied on immunoSEQ multiplex PCR, and the TCRdb table lists in-frame clones only, not all of them. V and J calls and clone size come straight from that table; D and trimming were deduced from the DNA. This sample yields 55,000 or so clones, of which approximately 82% are seen a single time; 5.5% to 7% belongs to the top ten.

This receptor was taken from a human donor in a cohort sampled during active or convalescent COVID-19. V gene TRBV30 combines with J gene TRBJ2-3, with D uncertain. The sample consisted of peripheral blood. The CDR3 coding sequence is TGTGCCTGGGGTACAGGCACAGATACGCAGTATTTT. It yields the protein CAWGTGTDTQYF.